A selection of T cell receptor beta chains follows, all from one sample in a study of blood T cell repertoires in COVID-19. Assay: immunoSEQ multiplex PCR; the TCRdb copy retains only in-frame clones and omits some. The sample holds 240,000 or so clones; around 83% are singletons and the top ten take roughly 9.6%. Material for sequencing was peripheral blood. Receptors were obtained from a woman of 80 years or more with acute or convalescent COVID-19. CDR3s include the opening cysteine and the closing phenylalanine or tryptophan. The D gene is left open where the match is weak. The listing skips clone size in some rows; elsewhere it reads once, few, many or a size class.

TRBV19	TRBD1	TRBJ2-2	.	TGTGCCAGTAGTACGTCGGCAGGGGGAACCGGGGAGCTGTTTTTT	CASSTSAGGTGELFF
TRBV15	TRBD1	TRBJ2-7	once	TGTGCCACCAGGGAGGACAGGATCTCCTACGAGCAGTACTTC	CATREDRISYEQYF
TRBV10-3	TRBD2	TRBJ2-2	.	TGTGCCATCAGGGGGACTAGCGGGGCTTTAAACACCGGGGAGCTGTTTTTT	CAIRGTSGALNTGELFF
TRBV4-2	TRBD1	TRBJ2-1	.	TGTGCCAGCAGCCAAGAATGGACAGGGCAGTACAATGAGCAGTTCTTC	CASSQEWTGQYNEQFF
TRBV11-2	.	TRBJ1-3	.	TGTGCCAGCAGCTTAGATCTGGGGCACGCTGGAAACACCATATATTTT	CASSLDLGHAGNTIYF
TRBV5-4	TRBD1	TRBJ1-1	.	TGTGCCAGCAAATCAAGGGGGCGTGATACTGAAGCTTTCTTT	CASKSRGRDTEAFF
TRBV6-5	.	TRBJ1-2	.	TGTGCCAGCAGGATACGGGGGGGATATGGCTACACCTTC	CASRIRGGYGYTF
TRBV11-2	TRBD1	TRBJ2-5	once	TGTGCCAGCAGCTTAGGGTCTACAGGGGCCCAAGGAGCCCAGTACTTC	CASSLGSTGAQGAQYF
TRBV11-2	TRBD2	TRBJ2-3	.	TGTGCCAGCATGCCGACTAGCGGGGCGGTTGATACGCAGTATTTT	CASMPTSGAVDTQYF
TRBV4-1	TRBD2	TRBJ2-5	.	TGCGCCAGCAGCCAAGATCCCCCGGGGGGGGAGACCCAGTACTTC	CASSQDPPGGETQYF
TRBV11-1	.	TRBJ1-2	.	TGTGCCAGCAGCTTAGATGGGGGCAATGGCTACACCTTC	CASSLDGGNGYTF
TRBV19	.	TRBJ1-3	.	TGTGCCAGTACCAAAACTTCGGACAGTTCTGGAAACACCATATATTTT	CASTKTSDSSGNTIYF
TRBV4-1	.	TRBJ1-6	once	TGCGCCAGCAGCCCCTCCGGGGGACGGATTAATTCACCCCTCCACTTT	CASSPSGGRINSPLHF
TRBV7-2	.	TRBJ2-3	.	TGTGCCAGCAGCCCCGGACACGACACAGATACGCAGTATTTT	CASSPGHDTDTQYF
TRBV5-1	TRBD1	TRBJ1-2	.	TGCGCCAGCAGCCTTCGGACAGGGAACGGCTACACCTTC	CASSLRTGNGYTF
TRBV5-1	.	TRBJ1-1	.	TGCGCCAGCAGCTTGGACGAGGTCATGAACACTGAAGCTTTCTTT	CASSLDEVMNTEAFF
TRBV10-3	TRBD2	TRBJ2-5	.	TGTGCCATCAGGCAAGGGACTAGCGGTGACATGTACCAAGAGACCCAGTACTTC	CAIRQGTSGDMYQETQYF
TRBV4-1	.	TRBJ2-2	.	TGCGCCAGCAGCCTTAGACATCTATCCGGGGAGCTGTTTTTT	CASSLRHLSGELFF
TRBV9	TRBD1	TRBJ2-2	.	TGTGCCAGCAGCTCTCGGGACAGGGACACCGGGGAGCTGTTTTTT	CASSSRDRDTGELFF
TRBV30	TRBD1	TRBJ1-4	.	TGTGCCTGGAGGCACCCTAAAGGACAGGGAGAAATAGAAAAACTGTTTTTT	CAWRHPKGQGEIEKLFF
TRBV5-4	.	TRBJ1-3	.	TGTGCCAGCAGCTTAGGGGTCGGAAACACCATATATTTT	CASSLGVGNTIYF
TRBV7-9	.	TRBJ1-1	.	TGTGCCAGCAGCTCCCGGCCCAGGGGTGACGCTTTCTTT	CASSSRPRGDAFF
TRBV29-1	TRBD2	TRBJ2-7	.	TGCAGCGTCGGATCTAGCGGGGGGGCCTACGAGCAGTACTTC	CSVGSSGGAYEQYF
TRBV20-1	.	TRBJ2-1	.	TGCAGTGCTAGTAGGGGGGGCTCCTACAATGAGCAGTTCTTC	CSASRGGSYNEQFF
TRBV28	.	TRBJ1-2	.	TGTGCCAGCAGTTTATTGGTCAGCTATGGCTACACCTTC	CASSLLVSYGYTF
TRBV5-1	TRBD1	TRBJ2-2	.	TGCGCCAGCAGCTTCGGGACAGGGGTTACCGGGGAGCTGTTTTTT	CASSFGTGVTGELFF
TRBV7-9	.	TRBJ2-5	.	TGTGCCAGCAGCCCCGGACAGTCGCGGACCCAGTACTTC	CASSPGQSRTQYF
TRBV3-1/TRBV3-2	TRBD2	TRBJ2-7	once	TGTGCCAGCAGCCAAGTTTGGCTAGCGGGGAGCGAGCAGTACTTC	CASSQVWLAGSEQYF
TRBV2	TRBD1	TRBJ1-4	.	TGTGCCAGCATGTCGGGACAGGTGGGAGAAAAACTGTTTTTT	CASMSGQVGEKLFF
TRBV19	.	TRBJ2-7	.	TGTGCCAGTAGTATTGCGTCCGACAGCTCCTACGAGCAGTACTTC	CASSIASDSSYEQYF
TRBV12-1	.	TRBJ1-4	.	TGTGCCAGCAGCTTTGTTCTGGCGGGAGGGGAAAAACTGTTTTTT	CASSFVLAGGEKLFF
TRBV19	TRBD1	TRBJ2-2	.	TGTGCCAGTACCCGGGACAGACCCACCGGGGAGCTGTTTTTT	CASTRDRPTGELFF
TRBV3-1/TRBV3-2	TRBD2	TRBJ2-1	.	TGTGCCAGCAGCCCCGGGACTAGCGGGGCCAATGAGCAGTTCTTC	CASSPGTSGANEQFF
TRBV3-1/TRBV3-2	TRBD1	TRBJ2-7	once	TGTGCCAGCAGCCCATGGACAGGAGGTGTCCTGTACTTC	CASSPWTGGVLYF
TRBV2	TRBD2	TRBJ2-3	.	TGTGCCAGCAGTTCGGGGGGGCAGAGCACAGATACGCAGTATTTT	CASSSGGQSTDTQYF
TRBV28	TRBD1	TRBJ2-1	.	TGTGCCAGCAGTCCCCTCGGACAGGGGGTGTACAATGAGCAGTTCTTC	CASSPLGQGVYNEQFF
TRBV9	TRBD1	TRBJ2-2	once	TGTGCCAGCAGCGGGAGACAGGGGGCGAACACCGGGGAGCTGTTTTTT	CASSGRQGANTGELFF